This T cell receptor beta chain was identified in a study of PD-1 blockade in classical Hodgkin lymphoma. Study in general: It was nivolumab at 3 mg/kg, given intravenously every 2 weeks, that patients received.

General study results and limits: Unlike CD8+ TCR diversity, which did not rise significantly by C4D1, CD4+ TCR diversity did. Those starting nivolumab under 1 year post-ASCT were excluded.

Measured with immunoSEQ multiplex PCR; TCRdb has only the in-frame clones, and not every one. The sample comprises 75,000 to 100,000 clones, around 93% of which are singletons, and about 2% rests with the top ten. Time point of the sample: cycle 4 day 1 (C4D1), after less than 7 weeks of nivolumab. Every patient experienced relapse after autologous stem cell transplantation, and brentuximab vedotin exposure varied. Per the germline V gene, CDR1 is SGDLS and CDR2 is YYNGEE. The V end lost 1 base, the J end lost 6 bases, and 10 bases lay between the germline ends. The CDR3 covers 13 residues. Notes on this clone: Its antigen remains unknown.

The receptor was isolated from a human donor with classical Hodgkin lymphoma. The rearrangement links TRBV9 to TRBJ1-2; D is unclear. The sample in question was peripheral blood mononuclear cells (PBMCs), obtained before the fourth cycle of nivolumab. The CDR3 loop reads CASSVNGRDGYTF. The CDR3 nucleotides read TGTGCCAGCAGCGTAAACGGTAGGGATGGCTACACCTTC.